This TCR beta chain is drawn from a study of blood T cell repertoires in COVID-19. Study context: Specimens from acute and convalescent COVID-19 originated in the United States, Italy and Spain. Sample material is recorded as cDNA or gDNA derived from T cells, B-cell-depleted T cells, or PBMCs.

The CDR3 is made up of 15 amino acids. Trimming left V 0 bases short and J 6 bases short, with 16 bases between. CDR1 SGHNT and CDR2 YYREEE come from the germline V gene (reference sequence). The authors' processing: Amplification of reference gene primers provided the estimated nucleated cell counts. This table comes from immunoSEQ multiplex PCR, and its TCRdb copy is limited to in-frame clones, with some not included. That table supplies the V and J calls and clone size; D and trimming were determined from the DNA. The data show about 240,000 clones, roughly four fifths seen once. The sequenced material came from peripheral blood. V is TRBV5-4 and J is TRBJ2-7; D is unclear. The sequence derives from a woman in her seventies with acute or convalescent COVID-19. CDR3 protein: CASSLVQTQPSEQYF. The CDR3 coding sequence is TGTGCCAGCAGCTTGGTCCAGACACAACCCTCCGAGCAGTACTTC.